Listed below are T cell receptor beta chains from one sample, sequenced in a study of shared clonotypes between healthy human individuals. Profiling relied on immunoSEQ multiplex PCR, and the TCRdb table lists in-frame clones only, not all of them. The data contain 2,100,000 or so clones, nearly 97% of them singletons. What was sequenced was naive CD4+ T cells sorted from blood. The receptors originated from a man aged 18 to 29 in good health. The CDR3 runs from the conserved cysteine through the conserved F or W. D genes are given only for firm matches. Not all rows give a size; the values are once, few, many and, for expanded clones, a class.

v_gene	abundance	j_gene	d_gene	CDR3nt	CDR3aa
TRBV29-1	.	TRBJ2-5	.	TGCAGCGTTGGGCCCCTGACTAGGGAGACCCAGTACTTC	CSVGPLTRETQYF
TRBV4-3	.	TRBJ2-1	.	TGCGCCAGCAGCTCCGGACTCAGCTCCTACAATGAGCAGTTCTTC	CASSSGLSSYNEQFF
TRBV7-9	.	TRBJ1-6	.	TGTGCCAGCAGCTCGAATATGTATAATTCACCCCTCCACTTT	CASSSNMYNSPLHF
TRBV28	.	TRBJ1-2	.	TGTGCCAGCAGTCAAAACAAGTATGGCTACACCTTC	CASSQNKYGYTF
TRBV27	.	TRBJ1-5	TRBD1	TGTGCCAGCAGGAGGGGACAGGGGTTTGGGTCCCAGCATTTT	CASRRGQGFGSQHF
TRBV30	.	TRBJ2-7	.	TGTGCCTGGAAATTAAGGACTACCCACTACGAGCAGTACTTC	CAWKLRTTHYEQYF
TRBV7-9	.	TRBJ2-3	.	TGTGCCAGCAGTCTCCAACTAGATACGCAGTATTTT	CASSLQLDTQYF
TRBV5-6	few	TRBJ1-1	.	TGTGCCAGCAGCTATGACCCGAACACTGAAGCTTTCTTT	CASSYDPNTEAFF
TRBV7-9	.	TRBJ2-3	.	TGTGCCAGCAGCTTAGTAGAGAGCACAGATACGCAGTATTTT	CASSLVESTDTQYF
TRBV19	.	TRBJ1-5	.	TGTGCCAGTACAGCGGGTGGGAATCAGCCCCAGCATTTT	CASTAGGNQPQHF
TRBV18	.	TRBJ2-2	TRBD2	TGTGCCAGCTCACCCACTAGCGGGGGCCTAGCGAACACCGGGGAGCTGTTTTTT	CASSPTSGGLANTGELFF
TRBV6-5	.	TRBJ2-7	.	TGTGCCAGCAGTAGGTCGGGAATCTCCTACGAGCAGTACTTC	CASSRSGISYEQYF
TRBV6-5	.	TRBJ2-7	.	TGTGCCAGCAAAAGGAGGGAGCCAATATACGAGCAGTACTTC	CASKRREPIYEQYF
TRBV19	.	TRBJ1-2	.	TGTGCCAGTAGTATACTGTCTGACACACTGGGCTACACCTTC	CASSILSDTLGYTF